Below, 8 T cell receptor beta chains from the same sample are listed, as sequenced in a study of T cell responses to AZD1222 COVID-19 vaccine. Only in-frame clones appear in the TCRdb table, and some are missing; sequencing was by immunoSEQ multiplex PCR. The data contain about 160,000 clones, roughly 94% of them singletons. This sample comprised peripheral blood, obtained 28 days after the second AZD1222 dose. All receptors derive from an adult who received the AZD1222 COVID-19 vaccine.

The chain combines TRBV4-3 with TRBJ2-5; D remains ambiguous. Trimming took off 0 bases at V and 7 bases at J, with 15 bases between the two ends. CDR1 LGHNA and CDR2 YSLEER come from the germline V gene. The CDR3 runs 15 residues. The CDR3 DNA sequence: TGCGCCAGCAGCCAAGAGGGTTACGGCGTAGGGACCCAGTACTTC. It is translated as CASSQEGYGVGTQYF.

The chain is built from TRBV4-1 and TRBJ2-1, with D uncertain. Germline CDR1 is MGHRA and CDR2 is YSYEKL. The V end lost 1 base, the J end lost 5 bases, and 12 bases lay between the germline ends. The CDR3 covers 15 residues. This CDR3 reads CASSQGDGRDNEQFF. The CDR3 DNA sequence: TGCGCCAGCAGCCAAGGTGACGGACGAGACAATGAGCAGTTCTTC.

This clone showed up just a few times. V and J are TRBV6-1 and TRBJ2-6; D tentatively reads TRBD1 or TRBD2 (6 bases each). V lost 1 base, J lost 0 bases, and 7 bases lay in between. Per germline, CDR1 MNHNS and CDR2 SASEGT. The length of the CDR3 is 16 residues. The CDR3 spells CASSEEGGSGANVLTF. The CDR3 DNA follows: TGTGCCAGCAGTGAAGAGGGGGGCTCTGGGGCCAACGTCCTGACTTTC.

The chain carries TRBV10-3 and TRBJ1-1; tentative D call: TRBD1 (6 bases). Trimming took 3 bases from V and 10 from J, leaving 27 bases between them. CDR3 length: 17 amino acids. Germline loops: CDR1 ENHRY, CDR2 SYGVKD. CDR3 coding DNA: TGTGCCATCAGTGACCACAAGATGGGGACAAATGGGAAGGGAGCTTTCTTT. Its translation: CAISDHKMGTNGKGAFF.

V is TRBV2 and J is TRBJ2-2; 7 bases match TRBD2. The CDR3 sequence is 14 residues long. J lost 5 bases, V lost 6 bases, and 6 bases had no gene match. CDR1 is SNHLY and CDR2 is FYNNEI in the germline V gene. CDR3 amino acids: CASRLEGGTGELFF. The CDR3 coding sequence is TGTGCCAGCAGGCTCGAGGGAGGGACCGGGGAGCTGTTTTTT.

This chain uses TRBV15 with TRBJ1-3; D possibly corresponds to TRBD1 (6 bases). Trimming left V 0 bases short and J 0 bases short, with 15 bases between. Germline assignment: CDR1 LNHNV and CDR2 YYDKDF (reference sequence). This CDR3 comprises 18 residues. In nucleotides, the CDR3 is TGTGCCACCAGCAGAGAACCCGAAACAGGGTACTCTGGAAACACCATATATTTT. It is translated as CATSREPETGYSGNTIYF.

The chain carries TRBV18 and TRBJ2-3; 15 nucleotides match TRBD2. Germline V gene sequence: CDR1 KGHSH, CDR2 LQKENI. V gave up 3 bases and J gave up 5 bases; unmatched junction bases: 0. The CDR3 sequence is 15 residues long. The CDR3 region has the DNA TGTGCCAGCTCACCGGGACTAGCGGGAGGAGATACGCAGTATTTT. This sequence encodes CASSPGLAGGDTQYF.

Here the CDR3 DNA reads TGCGCCAGCAGCTCCTTGGGGGGGTTTCGTAATGAGCAGTTCTTC. Its protein product is CASSSLGGFRNEQFF. The chain recombines TRBV5-1 with TRBJ2-1, with 7 bases lining up with TRBD2. The CDR3 spans 15 residues. From germline, CDR1 is SGHRS and CDR2 YFSETQ. V lost 3 bases to trimming and J lost 7 bases; unmatched junction nucleotides: 10. Drawing the rest from reference TRBV5-1 and TRBJ2-1, the complete variable domain is KAGVTQTPRYLIKTRGQQVTLSCSPISGHRSVSWYQQTPGQGLQFLFEYFSETQRNKGNFPGRFSGRQFSNSRSEMNVSTLELGDSALYLCASSSLGGFRNEQFFGPGTRLTVL.